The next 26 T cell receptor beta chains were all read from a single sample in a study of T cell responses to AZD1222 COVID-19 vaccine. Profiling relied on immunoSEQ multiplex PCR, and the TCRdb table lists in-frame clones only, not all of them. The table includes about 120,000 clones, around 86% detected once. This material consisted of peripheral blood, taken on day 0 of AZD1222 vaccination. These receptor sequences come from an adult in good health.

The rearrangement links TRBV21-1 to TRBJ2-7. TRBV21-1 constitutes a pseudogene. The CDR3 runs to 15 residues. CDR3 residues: CASSSTDCCPWEQYF. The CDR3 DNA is TGTGCCAGCAGCAGCACCGATTGCTGTCCCTGGGAGCAGTACTTC.

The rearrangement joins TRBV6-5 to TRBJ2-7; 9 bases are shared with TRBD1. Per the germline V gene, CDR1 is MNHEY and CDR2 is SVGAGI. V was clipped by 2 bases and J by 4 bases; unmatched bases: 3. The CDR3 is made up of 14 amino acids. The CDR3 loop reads CASSYTGGGYEQYF. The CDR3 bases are TGTGCCAGCAGTTACACAGGGGGCGGGTACGAGCAGTACTTC.

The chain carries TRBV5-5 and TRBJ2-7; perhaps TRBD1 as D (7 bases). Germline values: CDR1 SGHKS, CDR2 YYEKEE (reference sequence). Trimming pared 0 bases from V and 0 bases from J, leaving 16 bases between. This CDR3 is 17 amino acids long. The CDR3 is CASSLGGGTESSYEQYF. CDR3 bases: TGTGCCAGCAGCTTGGGAGGCGGGACAGAGAGCTCCTACGAGCAGTACTTC.

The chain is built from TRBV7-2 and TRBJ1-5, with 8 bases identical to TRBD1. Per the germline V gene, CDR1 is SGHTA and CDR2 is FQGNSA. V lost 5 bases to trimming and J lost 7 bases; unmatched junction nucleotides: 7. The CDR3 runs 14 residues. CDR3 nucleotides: TGTGCCAGCAGCCCGGACAGGGTCAGCCAGCCCCAGCATTTT. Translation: CASSPDRVSQPQHF.

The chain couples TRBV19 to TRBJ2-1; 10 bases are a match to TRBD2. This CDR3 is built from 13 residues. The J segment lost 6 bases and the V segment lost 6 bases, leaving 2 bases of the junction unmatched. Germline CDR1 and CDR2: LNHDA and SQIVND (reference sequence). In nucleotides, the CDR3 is TGTGCCAGTAGGCTAGCGGGAGCCAATGAGCAGTTCTTC. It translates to CASRLAGANEQFF.

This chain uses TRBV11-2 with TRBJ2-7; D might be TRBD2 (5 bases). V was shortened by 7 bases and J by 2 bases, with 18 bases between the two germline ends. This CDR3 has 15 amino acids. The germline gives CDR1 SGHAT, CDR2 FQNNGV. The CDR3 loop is CASTRYRGWPYEQYF. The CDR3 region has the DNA TGTGCCAGCACCCGCTATCGGGGTTGGCCCTACGAGCAGTACTTC.

The CDR3: CASSFSLLGANVLTF. The CDR3 DNA sequence: TGCGCCAGCAGCTTCAGTCTCCTAGGGGCCAACGTCCTGACTTTC. This chain connects TRBV5-1 to TRBJ2-6; unclear D gene. The germline gives CDR1 SGHRS, CDR2 YFSETQ. The CDR3 consists of 15 residues. V was cut by 2 bases and J by 4 bases, with 10 bases left in between.

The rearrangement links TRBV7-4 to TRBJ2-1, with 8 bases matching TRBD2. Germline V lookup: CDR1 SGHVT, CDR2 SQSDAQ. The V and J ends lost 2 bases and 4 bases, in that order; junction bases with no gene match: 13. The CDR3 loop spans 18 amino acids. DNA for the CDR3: TGTGCCAGCAGCTTACAGCGGGGGAGCATGCCGGGGTACAATGAGCAGTTCTTC. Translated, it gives CASSLQRGSMPGYNEQFF.

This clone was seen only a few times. As DNA, the CDR3 is TGTGCCAGCAGCTCCCGACAGGGGGGTGAAAAACTGTTTTTT. It translates to CASSSRQGGEKLFF. This chain uses TRBV7-2 with TRBJ1-4; 9 bases map to TRBD1. Germline lookup yields CDR1 SGHTA and CDR2 FQGNSA. Germline trimming cut 4 bases from V and 7 bases from J; bases unmatched to any gene: 4. This CDR3 region has 14 residues.

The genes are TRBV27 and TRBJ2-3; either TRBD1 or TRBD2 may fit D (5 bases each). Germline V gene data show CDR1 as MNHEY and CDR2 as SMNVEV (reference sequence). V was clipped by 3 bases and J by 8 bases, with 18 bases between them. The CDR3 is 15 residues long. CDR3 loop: CASSFIPLQGRTQYF. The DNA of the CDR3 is TGTGCCAGCAGTTTTATACCCCTCCAGGGACGTACGCAGTATTTT.

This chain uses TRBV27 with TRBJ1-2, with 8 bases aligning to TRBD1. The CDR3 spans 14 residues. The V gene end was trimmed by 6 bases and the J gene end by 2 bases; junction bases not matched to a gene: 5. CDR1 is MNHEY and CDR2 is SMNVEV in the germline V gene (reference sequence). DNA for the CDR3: TGTGCCAGCAGCCGACAGGGGAGCAACTATGGCTACACCTTC. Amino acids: CASSRQGSNYGYTF.

The CDR3 DNA sequence: TGTGCCAGCAGCTTTGAAGGGGATTCACCCCTCCACTTT. Residues: CASSFEGDSPLHF. This chain uses TRBV7-9 with TRBJ1-6; D possibly corresponds to TRBD1 (5 bases). The germline CDR1 and CDR2 sequences are SEHNR and FQNEAQ (reference sequence). This CDR3 is 13 amino acids long. The V gene lost 3 bases and the J gene lost 8 bases, with 8 bases spanning the gap.

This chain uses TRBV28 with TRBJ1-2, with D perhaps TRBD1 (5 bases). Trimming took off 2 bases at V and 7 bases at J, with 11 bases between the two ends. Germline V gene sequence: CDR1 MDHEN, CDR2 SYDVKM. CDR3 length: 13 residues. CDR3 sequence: CASSLVREGGYTF. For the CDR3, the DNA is TGTGCCAGCAGTTTAGTCAGGGAGGGTGGCTACACCTTC.

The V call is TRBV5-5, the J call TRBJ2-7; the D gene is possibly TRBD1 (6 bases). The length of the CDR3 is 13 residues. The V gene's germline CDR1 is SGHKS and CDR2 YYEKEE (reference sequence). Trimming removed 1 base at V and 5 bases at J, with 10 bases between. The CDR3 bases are TGTGCCAGCAGCTTGCCCAGGGGTGACGAGCAGTACTTC. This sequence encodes CASSLPRGDEQYF.

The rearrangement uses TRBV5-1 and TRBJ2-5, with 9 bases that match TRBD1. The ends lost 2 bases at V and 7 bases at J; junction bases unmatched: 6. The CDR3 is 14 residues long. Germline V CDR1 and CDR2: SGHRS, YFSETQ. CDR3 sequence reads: CASSFGDREATQYF. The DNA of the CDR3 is TGCGCCAGCAGCTTTGGGGACAGGGAGGCGACCCAGTACTTC.

The CDR3 protein is CASSQDHGLAGLSYNEQFF. The CDR3 bases are TGTGCCAGCAGCCAAGATCATGGACTAGCGGGGCTTTCCTACAATGAGCAGTTCTTC. The chain has TRBV3-1 (or the pseudogene TRBV3-2) and TRBJ2-1, with TRBD2 matching over 12 bases. The CDR3 runs to 19 residues. Germline CDR1 LGHDT, CDR2 YNNKEL (reference sequence). The ends lost 0 bases at V and 1 base at J; junction bases unmatched: 7.

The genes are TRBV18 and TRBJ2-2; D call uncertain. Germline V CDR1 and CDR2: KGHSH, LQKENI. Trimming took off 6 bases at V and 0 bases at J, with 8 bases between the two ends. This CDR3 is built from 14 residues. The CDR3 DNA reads TGTGCCAGCTCTAATTCAGCGAACACCGGGGAGCTGTTTTTT. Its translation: CASSNSANTGELFF.

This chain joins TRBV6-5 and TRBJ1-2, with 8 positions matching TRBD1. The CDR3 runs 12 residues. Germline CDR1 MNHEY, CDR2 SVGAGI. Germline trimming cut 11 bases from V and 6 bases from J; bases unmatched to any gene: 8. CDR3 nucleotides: TGTGCCGCCTACGGACAGGGCCATGGCTACACCTTC. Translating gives CAAYGQGHGYTF.

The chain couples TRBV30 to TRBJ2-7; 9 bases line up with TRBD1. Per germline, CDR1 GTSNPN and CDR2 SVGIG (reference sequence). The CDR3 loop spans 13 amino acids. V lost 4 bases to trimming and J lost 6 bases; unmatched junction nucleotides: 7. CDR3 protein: CAWTIQGAGEQYF. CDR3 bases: TGTGCCTGGACGATACAGGGGGCGGGCGAGCAGTACTTC.

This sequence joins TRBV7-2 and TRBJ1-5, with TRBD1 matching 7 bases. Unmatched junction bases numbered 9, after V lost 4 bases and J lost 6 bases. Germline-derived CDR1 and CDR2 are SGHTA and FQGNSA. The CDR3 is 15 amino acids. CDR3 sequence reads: CASSSRQGGSQPQHF. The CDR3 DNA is TGTGCCAGCAGCTCTCGACAGGGAGGGAGTCAGCCCCAGCATTTT. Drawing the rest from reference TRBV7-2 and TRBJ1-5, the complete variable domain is GAGVSQSPSNKVTEKGKDVELRCDPISGHTALYWYRQSLGQGLEFLIYFQGNSAPDKSGLPSDRFSAERTGGSVSTLTIQRTQQEDSAVYLCASSSRQGGSQPQHFGDGTRLSIL.

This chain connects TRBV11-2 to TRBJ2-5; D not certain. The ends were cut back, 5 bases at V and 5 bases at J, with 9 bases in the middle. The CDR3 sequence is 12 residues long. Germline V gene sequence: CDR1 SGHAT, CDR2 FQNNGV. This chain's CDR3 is CASSQSRETQYF. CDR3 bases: TGTGCCAGCAGCCAGAGCCGGGAGACCCAGTACTTC.

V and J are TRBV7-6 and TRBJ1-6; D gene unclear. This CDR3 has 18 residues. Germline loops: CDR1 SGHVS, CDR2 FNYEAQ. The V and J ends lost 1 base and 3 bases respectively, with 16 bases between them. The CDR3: CASSLEESGGLYNSPLHF. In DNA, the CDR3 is TGTGCCAGCAGCTTAGAAGAGTCCGGAGGCCTCTATAATTCACCCCTCCACTTT.

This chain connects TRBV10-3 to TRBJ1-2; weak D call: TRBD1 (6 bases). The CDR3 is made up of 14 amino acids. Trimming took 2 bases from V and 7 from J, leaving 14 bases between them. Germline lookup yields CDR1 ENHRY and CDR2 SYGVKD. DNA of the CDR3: TGTGCCATCAGTGAGGCACAGGGTCAGGGTGGCTACACCTTC. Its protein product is CAISEAQGQGGYTF.

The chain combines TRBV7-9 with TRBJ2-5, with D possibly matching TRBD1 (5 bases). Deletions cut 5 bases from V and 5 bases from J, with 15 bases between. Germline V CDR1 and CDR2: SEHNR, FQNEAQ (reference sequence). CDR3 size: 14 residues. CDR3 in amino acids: CASSLPWGLETQYF. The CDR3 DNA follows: TGTGCCAGCAGCCTGCCTTGGGGCCTGGAGACCCAGTACTTC. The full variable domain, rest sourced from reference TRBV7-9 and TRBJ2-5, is DTGVSQNPRHKITKRGQNVTFRCDPISEHNRLYWYRQTLGQGPEFLTYFQNEAQLEKSRLLSDRFSAERPKGSFSTLEIQRTEQGDSAMYLCASSLPWGLETQYFGPGTRLLVL.

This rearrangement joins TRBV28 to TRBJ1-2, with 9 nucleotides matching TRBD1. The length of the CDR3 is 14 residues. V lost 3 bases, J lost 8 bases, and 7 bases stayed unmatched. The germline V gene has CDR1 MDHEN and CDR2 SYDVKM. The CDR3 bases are TGTGCCAGCAGTTTGGGGGACAGGGAGGGAGGCTACACCTTC. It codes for CASSLGDREGGYTF.

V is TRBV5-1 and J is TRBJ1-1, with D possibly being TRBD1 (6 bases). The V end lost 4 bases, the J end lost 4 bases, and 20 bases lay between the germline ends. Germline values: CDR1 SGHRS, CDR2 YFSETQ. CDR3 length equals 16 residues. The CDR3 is CASSPLGQGMATEAFF. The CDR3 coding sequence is TGCGCCAGCAGCCCGCTGGGGCAGGGGATGGCCACTGAAGCTTTCTTT.